This paragraph covers one TCR beta chain sequence. Antigen unknown. The authors split each subset's genomic DNA evenly across several immunoSEQ plates. An approximately 210 ng quantity of DNA, 32,000 or so T cell genomes, went into the sorted-subset replicate PCRs. The data were produced by immunoSEQ multiplex PCR, yet TCRdb's version contains in-frame clones alone and is incomplete. The sample gives over 2 million clones, around 95% of which show up once; roughly 0.13% is in the top ten. This specimen comes from a study of shared clonotypes between healthy human individuals. Whole-study results and caveats: Clonotypes shared by all four donors outscored non-shared clonotypes in generation probability. Naive subsets, compared against memory subsets, generally had larger estimated richness values.

The V segment lost 5 bases and the J segment 6 bases; nucleotides outside the gene matches: 6. This CDR3 spans 14 amino acids. CDR1 is SGHTA and CDR2 is FQGNSA in the germline V gene. V and J are TRBV7-2 and TRBJ2-7, with TRBD2 matching 11 bases. The source is a man between 18 and 35 years old in good health. Specimen: naive CD4+ T cells sorted from blood. Subset defined: CD45RA+ positively selected. In DNA form, the CDR3 reads TGTGCCAGCAGCCTTAAGGGGACTAGCGGCGAGCAGTACTTC. Encoded protein: CASSLKGTSGEQYF.